The next 21 T cell receptor beta chains were all read from a single sample in a study of CD8+ T cells in alopecia areata. Sequencing used cDNA as its template, made by extracting RNA and reverse transcribing it. Sequencing was performed with immunoSEQ multiplex PCR; in TCRdb, only in-frame clones are kept and a portion is missing. The sample shows some 110,000 clones, 50% to 75% of them seen only once. The treatment denotes: oral pan-JAK inhibitor, 5-10 mg twice daily. The sample here was CD8+ T cells sorted from blood, taken at week 4, from a patient treated with tofacitinib. These receptors were taken from a human donor with alopecia areata.

The gene calls are TRBV29-1 and TRBJ2-7; D is ambiguous. The germline V gene encodes CDR1 SQVTM and CDR2 ANQGSEA. The CDR3 is 14 amino acids. V was trimmed by 0 bases and J by 2 bases, leaving 11 bases between them. This chain's CDR3 is CSVEDRGETYEQYF. The CDR3 DNA is TGCAGCGTTGAAGATCGCGGCGAAACCTACGAGCAGTACTTC.

The CDR3 reads CASIGREGNTEAFF. As DNA, the CDR3 is TGTGCCAGTATTGGCAGGGAAGGGAACACTGAAGCTTTCTTT. The genes are TRBV19 and TRBJ1-1, with D tentatively TRBD1 (5 bases). The CDR3 has 14 residues. CDR1 and CDR2 from the germline V gene are LNHDA and SQIVND (reference sequence). V was shortened by 7 bases and J by 1 base, with 13 bases between the two germline ends.

This chain's CDR3 is CASSGYGLAEETQYF. In DNA, the CDR3 is TGTGCCAGCAGCGGATATGGACTAGCAGAAGAGACCCAGTACTTC. The chain combines TRBV9 with TRBJ2-5, with 8 bases aligning to TRBD2. V gave up 3 bases and J gave up 3 bases; unmatched junction bases: 7. This CDR3 is built from 15 residues. Germline assignment: CDR1 SGDLS and CDR2 YYNGEE. Complete variable domain (other parts from reference TRBV9 and TRBJ2-5): DSGVTQTPKHLITATGQRVTLRCSPRSGDLSVYWYQQSLDQGLQFLIQYYNGEERAKGNILERFSAQQFPDLHSELNLSSLELGDSALYFCASSGYGLAEETQYFGPGTRLLVL.

This chain uses TRBV30 with TRBJ2-7; D is perhaps TRBD1 or TRBD2 (5 bases each). Germline assignment: CDR1 GTSNPN and CDR2 SVGIG (reference sequence). The CDR3 consists of 14 residues. Trimming removed 8 bases at V and 1 base at J, with 18 bases between. CDR3 protein: CAHGAPGRSYEQYF. CDR3 DNA sequence: TGTGCCCACGGGGCCCCAGGCCGATCCTACGAGCAGTACTTC.

This clone has more than one count but fewer than ten. J is TRBJ2-5 and V is TRBV30; D may be TRBD2 (6 bases). CDR1 is GTSNPN, CDR2 SVGIG, per germline (reference sequence). V dropped 1 base and J dropped 4 bases, with 10 bases sitting between them. There are 13 residues in the CDR3. The CDR3 loop is CAWSDDGGETQYF. CDR3 bases: TGTGCCTGGAGTGACGACGGGGGAGAGACCCAGTACTTC.

The chain recombines TRBV20-1 with TRBJ2-1; D is undetermined. CDR1 is DFQATT and CDR2 is SNEGSKA in the germline V gene (reference sequence). The CDR3 has 11 amino acids. V gave up 4 bases and J gave up 9 bases, with 10 bases separating them. This chain's CDR3 is CSATYSVEQFF. The CDR3 DNA reads as TGCAGTGCTACTTACTCAGTTGAGCAGTTCTTC.

With respect to this clone: This specimen includes other DNA sequences encoding the same CDR3. The V and J genes are TRBV30 and TRBJ1-1; D is undetermined. Trimming removed 3 bases from V and 4 bases from J, with 3 bases in between. The CDR3 loop spans 10 amino acids. Per germline, CDR1 GTSNPN and CDR2 SVGIG (reference sequence). In DNA, the CDR3 is TGTGCCTGGAGAATCACTGAAGCTTTCTTT. Translation: CAWRITEAFF.

This chain joins TRBV9 and TRBJ2-7, with D maybe TRBD2 (6 bases). CDR3 size: 14 residues. V lost 4 bases and J lost 2, with 13 bases in between. CDR1 and CDR2 from the germline V gene are SGDLS and YYNGEE. The CDR3 bases are TGTGCCAGCAGCCCCGGGGGTAGCCCCTACGAGCAGTACTTC. Its translation: CASSPGGSPYEQYF.

The J gene is TRBJ2-3, the V gene TRBV6-1, with D tentatively TRBD1 (6 bases). V was trimmed by 11 bases and J by 2 bases, leaving 17 bases between them. CDR1 and CDR2 from the germline V gene are MNHNS and SASEGT. The CDR3 has 14 residues. The CDR3 nucleotides read TGTGCCTCCCAGGGGAGTCGGGACACAGATACGCAGTATTTT. This encodes CASQGSRDTDTQYF.

The CDR3 loop is CSVPTDVGYGYTF. The DNA of the CDR3 is TGCAGCGTTCCCACTGACGTGGGCTATGGCTACACCTTC. The chain joins TRBV29-1 to TRBJ1-2; D gene uncertain. Trimming shortened V by 5 bases and J by 4 bases, and 14 bases separated the two germline ends. CDR1 and CDR2 (germline): SQVTM, ANQGSEA. The length of the CDR3 is 13 residues.

The chain couples TRBV7-9 to TRBJ2-7; no clear D gene. The CDR3 sequence is 16 residues long. V was clipped by 2 bases and J by 5 bases, with 19 bases between them. The V gene's germline CDR1 is SEHNR and CDR2 FQNEAQ (reference sequence). The CDR3 nucleotides are TGTGCCAGCAGCTTATTTCTTGGCACGGACCCCCACGAGCAGTACTTC. It translates to CASSLFLGTDPHEQYF.

CDR3 coding DNA: TGTGCCAGCAGATCAGTCGTCCGTGGCAGTCAAGAGACCCAGTACTTC. Protein: CASRSVVRGSQETQYF. V is TRBV7-9 and J is TRBJ2-5; D unresolved. Trimming removed 6 bases from V and 2 bases from J, with 19 bases in between. The CDR3 covers 16 residues. Looked up from germline, CDR1 is SEHNR and CDR2 is FQNEAQ (reference sequence). Filled out from reference TRBV7-9 and TRBJ2-5, the complete variable domain reads DTGVSQNPRHKITKRGQNVTFRCDPISEHNRLYWYRQTLGQGPEFLTYFQNEAQLEKSRLLSDRFSAERPKGSFSTLEIQRTEQGDSAMYLCASRSVVRGSQETQYFGPGTRLLVL.

This rearrangement joins TRBV6-5 to TRBJ2-1, with 8 nucleotides matching TRBD1. The ends lost 4 bases at V and 4 bases at J; junction bases unmatched: 3. This CDR3 region has 14 residues. The germline V gene has CDR1 MNHEY and CDR2 SVGAGI. CDR3 in DNA: TGTGCCAGCAGTTTTGGGACAGGATACAATGAGCAGTTCTTC. This codes for CASSFGTGYNEQFF.

V is TRBV27 and J is TRBJ2-7; D is ambiguous. The CDR3 contains 14 residues. V lost 5 bases and J 3 bases, leaving 14 bases between the germline ends. From germline, CDR1 is MNHEY and CDR2 SMNVEV (reference sequence). The CDR3: CASSPKAAFYEQYF. The CDR3 DNA sequence: TGTGCCAGCAGTCCGAAGGCAGCATTCTACGAGCAGTACTTC.

The chain uses TRBV2 and TRBJ2-2; D is uncertain. Germline assignment: CDR1 SNHLY and CDR2 FYNNEI. CDR3 size: 12 residues. Between the trimmed V and J ends, which lost 4 bases and 1 base, there was a span of 1 base. The CDR3 coding sequence is TGTGCCAGCAGTGGGAACACCGGGGAGCTGTTTTTT. Its protein product is CASSGNTGELFF.

CDR3 in DNA: TGTGCCAGCACCCGTGGGGGTTTTATCGATGGCTACACCTTC. It encodes CASTRGGFIDGYTF. The V call is TRBV7-9, the J call TRBJ1-2; D perhaps matches TRBD1 (5 bases). This CDR3 region has 14 residues. Germline assignment: CDR1 SEHNR and CDR2 FQNEAQ (reference sequence). Trimming removed 7 bases from V and 6 bases from J, with 18 bases in between.

This clone was seen more than once but under ten times. The CDR3 nucleotides read TGTGCCGCATGCTTCGGGAGTCCGAGAGCTTTCTTT. Amino acid sequence: CAACFGSPRAFF. The V and J genes are TRBV30 and TRBJ1-1; no clear D gene. CDR1 is GTSNPN and CDR2 is SVGIG in the germline V gene (reference sequence). This CDR3 is built from 12 residues. V gave up 8 bases and J gave up 10 bases, with 20 bases separating them.

This chain links TRBV29-1 with TRBJ2-1; D might be TRBD1 (6 bases). CDR3 length equals 13 residues. CDR1 is SQVTM, CDR2 ANQGSEA, per germline. Trimming pared 6 bases from V and 5 bases from J, leaving 14 bases between. The CDR3 bases are TGCAGCGTCACAGGGCCCCAGGACAATGAGCAGTTCTTC. This sequence encodes CSVTGPQDNEQFF.

This rearrangement joins TRBV7-2 to TRBJ2-3; TRBD2 agrees at 11 bases. This CDR3 region has 16 residues. With V trimmed by 3 bases and J by 0 bases, 2 bases remained unmatched. Per the germline V gene, CDR1 is SGHTA and CDR2 is FQGNSA. The CDR3 region is CASSFLAGGSTDTQYF. As DNA, the CDR3 is TGTGCCAGCAGCTTCTTAGCGGGGGGGAGCACAGATACGCAGTATTTT.

This clone came up a few times. This CDR3 reads CASSLKSSYEQYF. As DNA, the CDR3 is TGTGCCAGCAGCTTAAAGAGCTCCTACGAGCAGTACTTC. The chain couples TRBV5-6 to TRBJ2-7; D gene unclear. Germline V gives CDR1 SGHDT, CDR2 YYEEEE. The CDR3 runs to 13 residues. V was trimmed by 2 bases and J by 0 bases, leaving 6 bases between them.

This chain links TRBV27 with TRBJ2-7; 8 bases agree with TRBD2. Trimming at V came to 6 bases and at J to 4 bases, leaving 5 bases not matched to a gene. CDR3 length: 13 amino acids. CDR1 is MNHEY, CDR2 SMNVEV, per germline (reference sequence). This CDR3 reads CASRAGGRYEQYF. In DNA, the CDR3 is TGTGCCAGCAGGGCGGGGGGCAGGTACGAGCAGTACTTC.